The present entry profiles one T cell receptor beta chain with its context. The data belong to a study of blood T cell repertoires in COVID-19. Whole-study context: Acute and convalescent COVID-19 specimens originated in the United States, Italy and Spain. The cDNA or gDNA used as material had been derived from T cells, B-cell-depleted T cells, or PBMCs.

The CDR3 extends over 15 amino acids. CDR1 and CDR2 (germline): SNHLY, FYNNEI. V lost 7 bases and J 3 bases, leaving 13 bases between the germline ends. Original handling: Reference gene primers were amplified, and this amplification served to estimate nucleated cell counts. Some clones are missing from TCRdb's copy, which holds only in-frame ones; the method was immunoSEQ multiplex PCR. That table supplies the V and J calls and clone size; D and trimming were determined from the DNA. There are about 240,000 clones in the sample; about 80% occur only once, and about 3.5% lies in the top ten. The gene calls are TRBV2 and TRBJ1-6; a possible D gene is TRBD1 (6 bases). Input material: peripheral blood. The TCR sequence derives from an elderly woman with acute or convalescent COVID-19. The chain's CDR3 is CASTVRGLYNSPLHF. The CDR3 DNA sequence: TGTGCCAGCACCGTCAGGGGCCTCTATAATTCACCCCTCCACTTT.